This TCR beta chain was sequenced during a study of T-cell reconstitution after alpha-beta-depleted transplantation in children. TCRbeta library preparation incorporated unique molecular identifiers. TCRdb reanalysed the PCR reads using MiXCR and keeps one entry per CDR3 protein. The sample contains around 700,000 distinct CDR3 sequences, approximately 14% of which appear only once. This clonotype was found many times. Its target is not known. The germline V gene has CDR1 DFQATT and CDR2 SNEGSKA (reference sequence). CDR3 size: 15 residues. V shed 6 bases, J shed 5 bases, and the junction held 14 bases outside the gene matches. Study-level findings and limits: The authors attributed T-cell counts and diversity one year after transplant mostly to newly produced T cells.

This clonotype was sampled from a girl aged 2 to 9 with congenital amegakaryocytic thrombocytopenia, due to receive a stem cell transplant. Here the sequenced sample was PBMCs, taken before TCRalphabeta/CD19-depleted stem cell transplant. The genes are TRBV20-1 and TRBJ2-5, with 8 bases that match TRBD2. The CDR3 reads CSARPFSGGWETQYF. Written as DNA, the CDR3 is TGCAGTGCCCGGCCGTTCTCGGGAGGGTGGGAGACCCAGTACTTC.